These 15 T cell receptor beta chains originate from one sample sequenced in a study of lymphopenia after photon versus proton radiotherapy. Using immunoSEQ multiplex PCR, the repertoire was profiled, and TCRdb retains in-frame clones only, with some absent. The repertoire holds around 25,000 clones, with about 92% as singletons. The specimen comprised peripheral blood, sampled from a patient treated with photon-based radiotherapy. All receptors come from a woman between 45 and 65 years old with cholangiocarcinoma.

The genes are TRBV11-2 and TRBJ2-7, with D unclear. In germline, CDR1 is SGHAT, CDR2 FQNNGV. The CDR3 contains 15 residues. The V end lost 5 bases, the J end lost 3 bases, and 17 bases lay between the germline ends. The CDR3 coding sequence is TGTGCCAGCAGCCCAGAGTACGGATACCGCTACGAGCAGTACTTC. It is translated as CASSPEYGYRYEQYF.

The chain recombines TRBV6-9 with TRBJ2-7, with D hard to call. CDR1 MNHGY and CDR2 SVAAGI come from the germline V gene. V was trimmed by 2 bases and J by 4 bases, leaving 9 bases between them. The CDR3 covers 13 residues. In nucleotides, the CDR3 is TGTGCCAGCAGTTATGCGTCCGGTTACGAGCAGTACTTC. This sequence encodes CASSYASGYEQYF.

The CDR3 DNA sequence: TGCGCCAGCAGCTTGTGGCGGAACACTGAAGCTTTCTTT. It yields the protein CASSLWRNTEAFF. V gene TRBV5-1 combines with J gene TRBJ1-1; D remains unclear. The CDR3 is 13 amino acids. Trimming took 1 base from V and 1 from J, leaving 5 bases between them. Germline V gives CDR1 SGHRS, CDR2 YFSETQ.

The CDR3 DNA reads as TGTGCCATCAGTGCCTCGGGAGGAGGCAAAAACATTCAGTACTTC. This encodes CAISASGGGKNIQYF. The V call is TRBV10-3, the J call TRBJ2-4, with 7 bases identical to TRBD2. The CDR3 extends over 15 amino acids. CDR1 ENHRY and CDR2 SYGVKD come from the germline V gene. V lost 4 bases to trimming and J lost 3 bases; unmatched junction nucleotides: 6.

This clone was seen just once. The V gene is TRBV7-9, the J gene TRBJ1-3; weak D call: TRBD1 (6 bases). CDR1 SEHNR and CDR2 FQNEAQ come from the germline V gene (reference sequence). Trimming stripped 6 bases from V and 0 bases from J, with 12 bases between. The CDR3 totals 15 residues. The CDR3 region is CASRARGGSGNTIYF. The DNA for the CDR3 is TGTGCCAGCAGGGCTAGGGGGGGCTCTGGAAACACCATATATTTT.

The chain is built from TRBV6-5 and TRBJ1-6; tentative D call: TRBD1 (6 bases). CDR3 length: 14 residues. The germline gives CDR1 MNHEY, CDR2 SVGAGI. The V and J ends lost 7 bases and 7 bases respectively, with 14 bases between them. The CDR3 nucleotides are TGTGCCAGCACCCAGAGGGGGAGGAATTCACCCCTCCACTTT. This codes for CASTQRGRNSPLHF.

The count of this clone is one. The chain carries TRBV7-9 and TRBJ2-7, with D perhaps TRBD1 (7 bases). The V and J ends lost 5 bases and 2 bases respectively, with 22 bases between them. There are 17 residues in the CDR3. Germline CDR1 is SEHNR and CDR2 is FQNEAQ (reference sequence). The CDR3: CASSLGKRGDRTYEQYF. The CDR3 DNA reads as TGTGCCAGCAGCCTCGGCAAAAGGGGGGACAGAACCTACGAGCAGTACTTC.

The chain is built from TRBV9 and TRBJ1-2; D perhaps matches TRBD1 (5 bases). The CDR3 extends over 15 amino acids. V was shortened by 0 bases and J by 4 bases, with 13 bases between the two germline ends. Germline V gene data show CDR1 as SGDLS and CDR2 as YYNGEE. CDR3 bases: TGTGCCAGCAGCGTAGAACTGGCAGGGAGCTATGGCTACACCTTC. Translated: CASSVELAGSYGYTF.

V gene TRBV6-5 combines with J gene TRBJ1-1; 7 bases are a match to TRBD1. CDR3 length equals 13 residues. Germline values: CDR1 MNHEY, CDR2 SVGAGI. V was clipped by 6 bases and J by 1 base; unmatched bases: 2. As DNA, the CDR3 is TGTGCCAGCAGCCCAGGGGGGAACACTGAAGCTTTCTTT. Translating it yields CASSPGGNTEAFF.

The chain uses TRBV18 and TRBJ1-1; TRBD1 is a possible D gene (6 bases). The germline V gene encodes CDR1 KGHSH and CDR2 LQKENI. The CDR3 is 14 residues long. Between the trimmed V and J ends, which lost 7 bases and 1 base, there was a span of 13 bases. CDR3: CASWEGVSNTEAFF. Written as DNA, the CDR3 is TGTGCCAGCTGGGAGGGGGTTTCGAACACTGAAGCTTTCTTT.

The rearrangement uses TRBV10-3 and TRBJ2-3, with 10 bases lining up with TRBD1. Unmatched junction bases numbered 5, after V lost 4 bases and J lost 4 bases. The CDR3 totals 15 residues. The germline CDR1 and CDR2 sequences are ENHRY and SYGVKD. CDR3 coding DNA: TGTGCCATCAGTGGACAGGGGGCGGGGGCAGATACGCAGTATTTT. This encodes CAISGQGAGADTQYF.

The chain joins TRBV11-2 to TRBJ1-2; D ambiguous. The CDR3 length is 13 residues. The germline V gene encodes CDR1 SGHAT and CDR2 FQNNGV. V was clipped by 2 bases and J by 4 bases, with 8 bases between them. As DNA, the CDR3 is TGTGCCAGCAGCTTACTGGGTATCTATGGCTACACCTTC. It codes for CASSLLGIYGYTF.

This clone is a singleton in its sample. The genes are TRBV13 and TRBJ2-2, with D perhaps matching TRBD2 (6 bases). The CDR3 contains 16 residues. Germline V CDR1 and CDR2: PRHDT, FYEKMQ (reference sequence). V was shortened by 5 bases and J by 1 base, with 14 bases between the two germline ends. The chain's CDR3 is CASSRVRGRNTGELFF. CDR3 nucleotides: TGTGCCAGCAGCCGAGTTCGGGGGAGGAACACCGGGGAGCTGTTTTTT.

This chain links TRBV4-1 with TRBJ1-1; possibly TRBD1 for D (5 bases). The CDR3 sequence is 15 residues long. V lost 1 base to trimming and J lost 5 bases, with 14 bases between them. The germline V gene has CDR1 MGHRA and CDR2 YSYEKL. The CDR3 region is CASSQVPGVGTEAFF. The CDR3 DNA reads TGCGCCAGCAGCCAAGTACCGGGGGTCGGGACTGAAGCTTTCTTT.

V gene TRBV6-5 combines with J gene TRBJ2-7; D possibly uses TRBD1 or TRBD2 (6 bases each). CDR1 is MNHEY, CDR2 SVGAGI, per germline. There are 13 residues in the CDR3. The germline V and J ends were trimmed by 8 bases and 4 bases, with 15 bases remaining between them. This CDR3 reads CASRRGARYEQYF. The CDR3 region has the DNA TGTGCCAGCCGAAGGGGGGCGAGGTACGAGCAGTACTTC.